The 19 T cell receptor beta chains below were found in one sample sequenced in a study of CD8+CD57+ T cells in acquired aplastic anemia. Investigators profiled TCR beta VDJ and CDR3 from genomic DNA template. Each CDR3 protein gets one entry after TCRdb re-called the reads with MiXCR. The sample contains more than 200,000 distinct CDR3 sequences, roughly 53% of which appear only once. Individuals selected for sequencing had exhibited CD8+CD57+ cell expansion on flow cytometry. What was sequenced was sorted CD4+, CD8+, or CD8+CD57+ T cells (not recorded which) from PBMCs. The receptor source for this set is a human donor with aplastic anemia.

Comments on this clonotype: This may arise from a read error, as a much more abundant clone is one base away. The CDR3 does not end in the conserved phenylalanine or tryptophan, so this is likely a read error. The V and J genes are TRBV11-3 and TRBJ2-2; D is perhaps TRBD1 (5 bases). Looked up from germline, CDR1 is SGHNT and CDR2 is YENEEA. Trimming took 3 bases from V and 5 from J, leaving 10 bases between them. The CDR3 has 14 residues. Written as DNA, the CDR3 is TGTGCCAGCAGCTTGGCAGGGATGACCGGGGAGCTGTTTTCT. Amino acid sequence: CASSLAGMTGELFS.

The V and J genes are TRBV10-3 and TRBJ2-7; no clear D. This CDR3 has 14 residues. Trimming stripped 4 bases from V and 1 base from J, with 11 bases between. CDR1 is ENHRY and CDR2 is SYGVKD in the germline V gene. In nucleotides, the CDR3 is TGTGCCATCAGTGGGATATTAGCTTCCTACGAGCAGTACTTC. Its translation: CAISGILASYEQYF.

The rearrangement joins TRBV7-9 to TRBJ1-6; D gene unclear. The CDR3 sequence is 15 residues long. The V end was cut by 3 bases, the J end by 4 bases, with 10 bases between. CDR1 and CDR2 (germline): SEHNR, FQNEAQ (reference sequence). CDR3 region: CASSFYLQYNSPLHF. The CDR3 bases are TGTGCCAGCAGCTTTTACCTCCAGTATAATTCACCCCTCCACTTT.

The chain is built from TRBV5-1 and TRBJ2-7, with 10 bases identical to TRBD2. Germline V CDR1 and CDR2: SGHRS, YFSETQ. The CDR3 is 16 amino acids. V lost 4 bases, J lost 3 bases, and 10 bases stayed unmatched. This chain's CDR3 is CASSQYGTSVSYEQYF. CDR3 nucleotides: TGCGCCAGCAGCCAGTACGGGACTAGCGTGAGCTACGAGCAGTACTTC.

The chain combines TRBV7-3 with TRBJ2-5; TRBD2 matches at 7 bases. The CDR3 is made up of 15 amino acids. Germline trimming cut 3 bases from V and 6 bases from J; bases unmatched to any gene: 10. Germline-derived CDR1 and CDR2 are SGHTA and FQGTGA. This chain's CDR3 is CASSLGGVGKKTQYF. For the CDR3, the DNA is TGTGCCAGCAGCTTGGGAGGGGTGGGGAAGAAGACCCAGTACTTC.

This clonotype was counted ten times or more. The chain has TRBV12-3 or TRBV12-4 and TRBJ1-1; TRBD1 matches at 11 bases. V shed 4 bases, J shed 4 bases, and the junction held 5 bases outside the gene matches. CDR3 size: 15 residues. For the CDR3, the DNA is TGTGCCAGCAGTTGGGACAGGGGGGAGGGCACTGAAGCTTTCTTT. It specifies CASSWDRGEGTEAFF.

A word on this clonotype: The junction and the germline gene differ at one end; a read error may be behind it. The CDR3 DNA is TGTGCCAGCAGCCCCGGGACAGTCTCCTACGAGCAGCACTTC. This codes for CASSPGTVSYEQHF. This chain links TRBV7-8 with TRBJ2-7, with 7 bases lining up with TRBD1. CDR1 is SGHVS and CDR2 is FQNEAQ in the germline V gene. This CDR3 comprises 14 residues.

In the case of this clonotype: A much larger clone is a single base away; this may be a read error. The chain is built from TRBV6-5 and TRBJ2-1; 16 nucleotides align to TRBD2. CDR1 is MNHEY, CDR2 SVGAGI, per germline. The CDR3 contains 12 residues. CDR3 sequence (DNA): TGTGCCTGCAGTGGGGGACTAGCGGGGGGGATCTTC. Translated: CACSGGLAGGIF.

This chain uses TRBV10-2 with TRBJ2-7; 8 bases line up with TRBD1. The CDR3 runs to 13 residues. With 5 bases clipped from V and 1 base from J, the junction kept 1 base outside the gene matches. Germline-derived CDR1 and CDR2 are WSHSY and SAAADI. The CDR3 region is CASSWTGSYEQYF. The DNA of the CDR3 is TGCGCCAGCAGTTGGACAGGGTCCTACGAGCAGTACTTC.

V and J are TRBV19 and TRBJ2-7; maybe TRBD2 (5 bases). V lost 2 bases and J lost 4, with 12 bases in between. The CDR3 extends over 14 amino acids. CDR1 and CDR2 from the germline V gene are LNHDA and SQIVND (reference sequence). Written as DNA, the CDR3 is TGTGCCAGTAGTATAATCCCCGGGATGTACGAGCAGTACTTC. Amino acid sequence: CASSIIPGMYEQYF. The full variable domain, in which reference TRBV19 and TRBJ2-7 provide the parts outside the CDR3, is DGGITQSPKYLFRKEGQNVTLSCEQNLNHDAMYWYRQDPGQGLRLIYYSQIVNDFQKGDIAEGYSVSREKKESFPLTVTSAQKNPTAFYLCASSIIPGMYEQYFGPGTRLTVT.

This clonotype was picked up many times. The V call is TRBV24-1, the J call TRBJ2-2, with TRBD2 identical over 7 bases. There are 17 residues in the CDR3. V shed 5 bases, J shed 6 bases, and the junction held 14 bases outside the gene matches. Germline loops: CDR1 KGHDR, CDR2 SFDVKD. The chain's CDR3 is CATSAPGGLVRAGELFF. The CDR3 DNA follows: TGTGCCACCAGTGCTCCTGGCGGACTAGTTAGGGCCGGGGAGCTGTTTTTT.

Points on this clonotype: A read error is possible here, since a much larger clone lies one base away. The chain combines TRBV5-5 with TRBJ2-2; 11 bases line up with TRBD2. V lost 6 bases to trimming and J lost 5 bases; unmatched junction nucleotides: 12. This CDR3 region has 17 residues. Germline V gene data show CDR1 as SGHKS and CDR2 as YYEKEE (reference sequence). CDR3 loop: CASTKIPTSGGTGELFF. In DNA, the CDR3 is TGTGCCAGCACCAAAATCCCCACTAGCGGGGGTACCGGGGAGCTGTTTTTT. The variable domain in full, completed from reference TRBV5-5 and TRBJ2-2, reads DAGVTQSPTHLIKTRGQQVTLRCSPISGHKSVSWYQQVLGQGPQFIFQYYEKEERGRGNFPDRFSARQFPNYSSELNVNALLLGDSALYLCASTKIPTSGGTGELFFGEGSRLTVL.

J is TRBJ2-7 and V is TRBV10-3, with TRBD2 identical over 8 bases. Unmatched junction bases numbered 4, after V lost 4 bases and J lost 2 bases. CDR3 size: 14 residues. The germline V gene encodes CDR1 ENHRY and CDR2 SYGVKD. CDR3 amino acids: CAISAGGGTYEQYF. The CDR3, as DNA: TGTGCCATCAGTGCGGGGGGGGGGACCTACGAGCAGTACTTC.

The table lists this clonotype with many counts. The chain links TRBV5-1 to TRBJ1-4; D unclear. V was shortened by 0 bases and J by 8 bases, with 14 bases between the two germline ends. Germline assignment: CDR1 SGHRS and CDR2 YFSETQ. The CDR3 loop spans 15 amino acids. In DNA, the CDR3 is TGCGCCAGCAGCTTGGCGGTGGGAAGTGGGGAAAAACTGTTTTTT. This encodes CASSLAVGSGEKLFF. The full variable domain, with the rest looked up from reference TRBV5-1 and TRBJ1-4, is KAGVTQTPRYLIKTRGQQVTLSCSPISGHRSVSWYQQTPGQGLQFLFEYFSETQRNKGNFPGRFSGRQFSNSRSEMNVSTLELGDSALYLCASSLAVGSGEKLFFGSGTQLSVL.

This clonotype was observed a handful of times. V gene TRBV6-4 combines with J gene TRBJ2-3; tentatively, D is TRBD2 (5 bases). The CDR3 has 14 amino acids. The germline gives CDR1 MRHNA, CDR2 SNTAGT. The V end was cut by 4 bases, the J end by 0 bases, with 8 bases between. CDR3 in DNA: TGTGCCAGCAGTGTGGTAGCGAGCACAGATACGCAGTATTTT. This codes for CASSVVASTDTQYF.

This clonotype was counted only a few times. An end of the junction does not agree with germline; a read error may underlie this. The rearrangement uses TRBV5-5 and TRBJ1-1; no reliable D call. The V gene's germline CDR1 is SGHKS and CDR2 YYEKEE (reference sequence). The CDR3 has 13 amino acids. The CDR3 DNA is TGTGCCAGCGGCTTGTGGCTGAACACTGAAGCTTTCTTT. Encoded protein: CASGLWLNTEAFF.

This clonotype was observed a few times. CDR3 amino acids: CASSLGQGLWGYTF. The DNA for the CDR3 is TGTGCCAGCAGTTTGGGACAGGGGCTCTGGGGCTACACCTTC. The chain employs TRBV28 and TRBJ1-2; 10 nucleotides line up with TRBD1. Germline V lookup: CDR1 MDHEN, CDR2 SYDVKM. With 3 bases clipped from V and 8 bases from J, the junction kept 6 bases outside the gene matches. The length of the CDR3 is 14 residues.

This clonotype was seen many times. This rearrangement joins TRBV20-1 to TRBJ2-1, with 8 bases lining up with TRBD2. This CDR3 region has 15 residues. V dropped 6 bases and J dropped 0; count of bases not matched to a gene: 7. The germline V gene has CDR1 DFQATT and CDR2 SNEGSKA (reference sequence). This CDR3 is CSADLGGGSYNEQFF. The CDR3 DNA sequence: TGCAGTGCGGACCTCGGGGGGGGCTCCTACAATGAGCAGTTCTTC.

V gene TRBV7-9 combines with J gene TRBJ1-1; perhaps TRBD1 as D (6 bases). Germline CDR1 and CDR2: SEHNR and FQNEAQ (reference sequence). Trimming took 6 bases from V and 3 from J, leaving 14 bases between them. The CDR3 has 14 residues. CDR3: CASRQRSGDTEAFF. As DNA, the CDR3 is TGTGCCAGCAGACAAAGATCAGGGGACACTGAAGCTTTCTTT.